The 25 T cell receptor beta chains presented below share a single source sample, sequenced in a study of shared clonotypes between healthy human individuals. Produced via immunoSEQ multiplex PCR; TCRdb's table is partial and in-frame only. The top ten clones hold 0.36% of a sample with roughly 1,500,000 clones, around 98.5% of them seen once. What was sequenced was naive CD4+ T cells sorted from blood. Subset in this sample: CD45RA+ positively selected. These receptors came from a man aged 25 to 45 in good health.

The rearrangement links TRBV7-2 to TRBJ2-3, with unresolved D. The V gene lost 5 bases and the J gene lost 3 bases, with 18 bases spanning the gap. Germline V lookup: CDR1 SGHTA, CDR2 FQGNSA. This CDR3 is built from 16 residues. Here the CDR3 DNA reads TGTGCCAGCAGCCTTGCGGCCGGGTTGGATACAGATACGCAGTATTTT. Translating gives CASSLAAGLDTDTQYF.

V gene TRBV27 combines with J gene TRBJ2-7; 7 nucleotides agree with TRBD2. CDR3 length equals 15 residues. Germline loops: CDR1 MNHEY, CDR2 SMNVEV (reference sequence). The J segment lost 1 base and the V segment lost 4 bases, leaving 7 bases of the junction unmatched. The CDR3 loop is CASSYLAVGSYEQYF. DNA of the CDR3: TGTGCCAGCAGTTATCTAGCGGTGGGTTCCTACGAGCAGTACTTC.

The chain couples TRBV6-1 to TRBJ2-1; TRBD2 aligns across 10 bases. V was clipped by 10 bases and J by 5 bases; unmatched bases: 8. CDR1 and CDR2 from the germline V gene are MNHNS and SASEGT. This CDR3 has 14 amino acids. CDR3 protein: CATSLGLADNEQFF. The CDR3 DNA follows: TGTGCCACCAGCCTCGGACTAGCGGACAATGAGCAGTTCTTC.

The chain recombines TRBV18 with TRBJ1-4; 9 bases match TRBD1. The ends lost 0 bases at V and 5 bases at J; junction bases unmatched: 4. The CDR3 covers 16 residues. Germline V gives CDR1 KGHSH, CDR2 LQKENI. The CDR3, as DNA: TGTGCCAGCTCACCACCGAGAGGGACAGGGAATGAAAAACTGTTTTTT. It codes for CASSPPRGTGNEKLFF.

The chain couples TRBV4-3 to TRBJ2-2, with D unclear. Trimming removed 4 bases at V and 1 base at J, with 10 bases between. Germline loops: CDR1 LGHNA, CDR2 YSLEER. The CDR3 runs to 15 residues. The CDR3 sequence: CASSPEWGNTGELFF. The CDR3 DNA sequence: TGCGCCAGCAGCCCGGAGTGGGGGAACACCGGGGAGCTGTTTTTT.

The chain recombines TRBV10-3 with TRBJ2-5; TRBD2 agrees at 7 bases. The CDR3 totals 18 residues. Trimming took 4 bases from V and 1 from J; bases not matched to a gene: 15. Germline V CDR1 and CDR2: ENHRY, SYGVKD. The CDR3, as DNA: TGTGCCATCAGTGCCGGGGGTGCGAGCGGGGACCTCCAAGAGACCCAGTACTTC. Protein: CAISAGGASGDLQETQYF.

The chain recombines TRBV28 with TRBJ1-2; D is unclear. CDR1 MDHEN and CDR2 SYDVKM come from the germline V gene. This CDR3 comprises 12 residues. V was trimmed by 3 bases and J by 8 bases, leaving 10 bases between them. Here the CDR3 DNA reads TGTGCCAGCAGTTTCACGTACGAGGGCTACACCTTC. Residues: CASSFTYEGYTF.

The J gene is TRBJ2-3, the V gene TRBV10-3; 12 bases line up with TRBD2. Germline loops: CDR1 ENHRY, CDR2 SYGVKD. The ends lost 8 bases at V and 1 base at J; junction bases unmatched: 13. The CDR3 sequence is 18 residues long. The CDR3 reads CAIGLTTSGRTRTDTQYF. The DNA for the CDR3 is TGTGCCATCGGATTAACTACTAGCGGGAGGACCCGCACAGATACGCAGTATTTT.

J is TRBJ1-5 and V is TRBV9; possible D gene TRBD1, 5 bases. Germline CDR1 SGDLS, CDR2 YYNGEE. The V end was cut by 0 bases, the J end by 2 bases, with 9 bases between. The CDR3 is 15 amino acids. As DNA, the CDR3 is TGTGCCAGCAGCGTAGGGGGGTCCCGCAATCAGCCCCAGCATTTT. Protein product: CASSVGGSRNQPQHF.

This rearrangement joins TRBV6-5 to TRBJ2-1; tentatively, D is TRBD1 (6 bases). The V gene lost 8 bases and the J gene lost 6 bases, with 20 bases spanning the gap. Germline assignment: CDR1 MNHEY and CDR2 SVGAGI. The CDR3 has 15 amino acids. This CDR3 reads CASQAADRYLNEQFF. The DNA for the CDR3 is TGTGCCAGCCAGGCGGCGGACAGATACCTCAATGAGCAGTTCTTC.

The J gene is TRBJ2-1, the V gene TRBV5-5; D gene uncertain. This CDR3 has 11 residues. The ends were cut back, 7 bases at V and 7 bases at J, with 9 bases in the middle. CDR1 is SGHKS, CDR2 YYEKEE, per germline (reference sequence). The CDR3 loop reads CASASSNEQFF. As DNA, the CDR3 is TGTGCCAGCGCCTCCTCGAATGAGCAGTTCTTC.

This chain joins TRBV20-1 and TRBJ1-2; D gene unclear. Between the trimmed V and J ends, which lost 3 bases and 8 bases, there was a span of 10 bases. Germline V gives CDR1 DFQATT, CDR2 SNEGSKA (reference sequence). CDR3 length: 11 amino acids. Here the CDR3 reads CSARDLKGYTF. The CDR3 DNA reads as TGCAGTGCTAGGGACCTAAAGGGCTACACCTTC.

This clone was recorded only once. The rearrangement uses TRBV21-1 and TRBJ2-5; TRBD2 is the table's D call, not checked against the DNA. TRBV21-1 is deemed a pseudogene. This CDR3 spans 18 amino acids. CDR3: CASSSPGGSGGYQETQYF. CDR3 nucleotides: TGTGCCAGCAGCTCCCCAGGGGGTAGCGGGGGTTACCAAGAGACCCAGTACTTC.

V usage is TRBV5-5 and J usage is TRBJ2-7, with TRBD2 as a possible D gene (6 bases). CDR3 length: 15 residues. Per the germline V gene, CDR1 is SGHKS and CDR2 is YYEKEE (reference sequence). Trimming took 0 bases from V and 5 from J, leaving 15 bases between them. The CDR3 DNA reads as TGTGCCAGCAGCTTGGCCTTCGGAGGGGATCACGAGCAGTACTTC. Protein product: CASSLAFGGDHEQYF.

V and J are TRBV2 and TRBJ1-3; D possibly corresponds to TRBD1 (6 bases). The CDR3 has 17 amino acids. V lost 2 bases, J lost 0 bases, and 14 bases lay in between. The germline V gene encodes CDR1 SNHLY and CDR2 FYNNEI. The CDR3 sequence is CASSEYLGANSGNTIYF. The CDR3 DNA sequence: TGTGCCAGCAGTGAATATCTGGGGGCGAACTCTGGAAACACCATATATTTT.

The chain links TRBV4-2 to TRBJ2-5; 8 nucleotides match TRBD1. The CDR3 loop spans 13 amino acids. After removal of 4 bases from V and 2 bases from J, the junction contained 0 bases not matched to a gene. Germline values: CDR1 LGHNA, CDR2 YNFKEQ. The CDR3 sequence: CASSRQGQETQYF. The CDR3, as DNA: TGTGCCAGCAGCCGACAGGGGCAAGAGACCCAGTACTTC.

The rearrangement joins TRBV5-1 to TRBJ2-2; TRBD1 matches at 9 bases. The germline gives CDR1 SGHRS, CDR2 YFSETQ. This CDR3 has 16 amino acids. Losses at the gene ends were 5 bases for V and 5 bases for J; bases not matched to a gene: 10. This chain's CDR3 is CASSPGTGRRTGELFF. The CDR3, as DNA: TGCGCCAGCAGTCCCGGGACAGGGCGGAGAACCGGGGAGCTGTTTTTT.

This clone showed up just once. The rearrangement uses TRBV2 and TRBJ2-7; 8 bases are shared with TRBD2. The V segment lost 5 bases and the J segment 2 bases; nucleotides outside the gene matches: 2. CDR3 length equals 13 residues. Germline-derived CDR1 and CDR2 are SNHLY and FYNNEI. DNA for the CDR3: TGTGCCAGCAGTTGGACTAGCCCCTACGAGCAGTACTTC. Translation: CASSWTSPYEQYF.

The chain recombines TRBV5-4 with TRBJ2-2; unclear D gene. CDR1 and CDR2 (germline): SGHNT, YYREEE (reference sequence). Trimming pared 0 bases from V and 7 bases from J, leaving 10 bases between. The CDR3 has 14 residues. CDR3 protein: CASSLEGSHGELFF. The DNA for the CDR3 is TGTGCCAGCAGCTTGGAAGGGTCCCACGGGGAGCTGTTTTTT.

The V and J genes are TRBV6-6 and TRBJ2-6; D not resolved. The CDR3 is made up of 16 amino acids. Germline CDR1 MNHNY, CDR2 SVGAGI (reference sequence). V lost 2 bases and J 2 bases, leaving 10 bases between the germline ends. CDR3 sequence: CASSYEHRAGANVLTF. DNA of the CDR3: TGTGCCAGCAGTTACGAACACCGGGCTGGGGCCAACGTCCTGACTTTC.

The chain joins TRBV6-1 to TRBJ2-7, with 7 bases matching TRBD1. With 3 bases clipped from V and 3 bases from J, the junction kept 5 bases outside the gene matches. This CDR3 region has 14 residues. The germline V gene has CDR1 MNHNS and CDR2 SASEGT. In DNA form, the CDR3 reads TGTGCCAGCAGTGAGAAGGGGGCGAACTACGAGCAGTACTTC. This encodes CASSEKGANYEQYF.

V gene TRBV14 combines with J gene TRBJ2-2, with a tentative D call TRBD1 (5 bases). The CDR3 contains 12 residues. Germline CDR1 reads SGHDN; CDR2 reads FVKESK. The V end lost 2 bases, the J end lost 10 bases, and 8 bases lay between the germline ends. The CDR3 coding sequence is TGTGCCAGCAGCCAAACAGGCGCGGAGCTGTTTTTT. It specifies CASSQTGAELFF.

The chain carries TRBV7-6 and TRBJ2-1; D gene unclear. The length of the CDR3 is 13 residues. V lost 3 bases and J lost 9, with 12 bases in between. The V gene's germline CDR1 is SGHVS and CDR2 FNYEAQ. The CDR3 region has the DNA TGTGCCAGCAGCTTTGAAGCGTCTTCTGAGCAGTTCTTC. Its translation: CASSFEASSEQFF.

V gene TRBV7-9 combines with J gene TRBJ2-3; D is ambiguous. Trimming took 5 bases from V and 2 from J, leaving 14 bases between them. The CDR3 extends over 15 amino acids. Germline V CDR1 and CDR2: SEHNR, FQNEAQ (reference sequence). The CDR3 nucleotides read TGTGCCAGCAGCCAAAGGTGGACGGCCACAGATACGCAGTATTTT. Its translation: CASSQRWTATDTQYF.

This clone was seen just once. The identical CDR3 is also encoded by other nucleotide sequences in the sample. The CDR3 is CASSVDPNTGELFF. DNA of the CDR3: TGTGCCAGCAGCGTAGATCCGAACACCGGGGAGCTGTTTTTT. The chain employs TRBV9 and TRBJ2-2; D is unresolved. The CDR3 loop spans 14 amino acids. Germline assignment: CDR1 SGDLS and CDR2 YYNGEE. Trimming cost V 0 bases and J 0 bases, with 3 bases left between them.